Sequencing of this TCR beta chain was carried out in a study of T cell clones after liver transplantation. Across the study: HCV positivity affected three of eight recipients; the rest lacked autoimmune or viral indications.

The CDR3 runs to 16 residues. The germline V and J ends were trimmed by 5 bases and 2 bases, with 19 bases remaining between them. In germline, CDR1 is SGHTA, CDR2 FQGNSA. Assay: immunoSEQ multiplex PCR; the TCRdb copy retains only in-frame clones and omits some. The sample yields 72,000 or so clones, approximately 87% seen once. The material was CD4+ T cells from blood, obtained at the 22-month timepoint. This TCR was recovered from a human patient who received a liver transplant. A subset of T cells may come from the graft donor. The J gene is TRBJ2-7, the V gene TRBV7-2; perhaps TRBD2 as D (5 bases). This CDR3 is CASSTTFSALTYEQYF. The CDR3 DNA follows: TGTGCCAGCAGCACAACCTTTAGCGCCCTCACCTACGAGCAGTACTTC.